This T cell receptor (beta chain) was identified in a study of cytomegalovirus exposure and HLA in healthy donors. With respect to this clone: As yet, its antigen is unknown.

Study outcomes and limitations: A later analysis found common viral pathogens apparently linked to several of the most significant clusters.

The PCR contained 60 Vbeta and 13 Jbeta primers. Produced via immunoSEQ multiplex PCR; TCRdb's table is partial and in-frame only. The listing contains approximately 130,000 clones. V was clipped by 5 bases and J by 3 bases; unmatched bases: 5. Germline lookup yields CDR1 MDHEN and CDR2 SYDVKM. CDR3 length: 16 amino acids. Sequenced sample: PBMCs. This sequence was found in a woman aged 55-69 years in good health and CMV-seronegative. The V and J genes are TRBV28 and TRBJ2-2, with 11 bases matching TRBD2. The DNA for the CDR3 is TGTGCCAGCAGTGCGGGACTAGCGGTTCACACCGGGGAGCTGTTTTTT. This translates into CASSAGLAVHTGELFF.